This is a list of T cell receptor beta chains from one sample in a study of CD8+ T cells in alopecia areata. Sequenced by immunoSEQ multiplex PCR; TCRdb stores in-frame clones only, minus some. Of 100,000 or so clones listed, 60% are singletons. The specimen comprised CD8+ T cells sorted from blood, sampled at roughly week 58, from a patient treated with tofacitinib. Receptors originate from a human donor with alopecia areata. CDR3s include the opening cysteine and the closing phenylalanine or tryptophan. The D gene is left open where the match is weak. Size is omitted from some rows. Given values are once, few, many or a class for expanded clones.

few,-,TRBJ2-3,TRBV29-1,CSVEIEGTQYF,TGCAGCGTCGAGATCGAGGGTACGCAGTATTTT
few,TRBD1,TRBJ2-3,TRBV7-9,CASSPGQGTDTQYF,TGTGCCAGCAGCCCCGGACAGGGCACAGATACGCAGTATTTT
-,TRBD1,TRBJ1-2,TRBV4-1,CASSQPRWTGSRIYGYTF,TGCGCCAGCAGCCAACCCCGCTGGACAGGGAGCCGGATCTATGGCTACACCTTC
few,-,TRBJ1-5,TRBV27,CASTKPPTAIRNQPQHF,TGTGCCAGCACCAAACCCCCGACAGCTATTAGAAATCAGCCCCAGCATTTT
-,-,TRBJ2-1,TRBV7-9,CASSITQGSYNEQFF,TGTGCCAGCAGCATAACCCAAGGCTCCTACAATGAGCAGTTCTTC
-,-,TRBJ2-7,TRBV7-9,CASSLGGNSSYEQYF,TGTGCCAGCAGCTTAGGAGGGAATAGCTCCTACGAGCAGTACTTC
once,-,TRBJ1-1,TRBV4-1,CASSQEAGVTEAFF,TGCGCCAGCAGCCAAGAAGCCGGCGTCACTGAAGCTTTCTTT
-,TRBD2,TRBJ2-1,TRBV6-5,CASSLAGAGTEQFF,TGTGCCAGCAGTTTAGCGGGGGCGGGGACTGAGCAGTTCTTC
-,TRBD1,TRBJ2-5,TRBV28,CASSLTGGGETQYF,TGTGCCAGCAGTTTGACAGGGGGCGGAGAGACCCAGTACTTC
-,-,TRBJ2-5,TRBV2,CASIRTRRGNQETQYF,TGTGCCAGCATTAGGACGAGGAGGGGAAACCAAGAGACCCAGTACTTC
-,-,TRBJ1-1,TRBV6-5,CASSYLGGGGTEAFF,TGTGCCAGCAGTTACTTGGGAGGGGGAGGCACTGAAGCTTTCTTT
few,-,TRBJ2-5,TRBV30,CAWSLSGKETQYF,TGTGCCTGGAGTCTATCAGGGAAAGAGACCCAGTACTTC
-,-,TRBJ2-7,TRBV5-1,CASSPDSYEQYF,TGCGCCAGCAGCCCGGACTCCTACGAGCAGTACTTC
-,TRBD2,TRBJ2-3,TRBV27,CASSDQLAPPDTQYF,TGTGCCAGCAGTGACCAACTAGCGCCCCCAGATACGCAGTATTTT
-,-,TRBJ2-7,TRBV21-1,CASSDRGISYEQYF,TGTGCCAGCTCCGACAGGGGCATATCCTACGAGCAGTACTTC
-,TRBD2,TRBJ2-1,TRBV9,CASSAPSGSSYNEQFF,TGTGCCAGCAGCGCGCCTAGCGGAAGCTCCTACAATGAGCAGTTCTTC
-,-,TRBJ2-3,TRBV11-2,CASSLSSLRTDTQYF,TGTGCCAGCAGCTTAAGTAGTCTCCGCACAGATACGCAGTATTTT
few,-,TRBJ2-7,TRBV6-5,CASSPGRIYEQYF,TGTGCCAGCAGTCCGGGACGGATCTACGAGCAGTACTTC
few,-,TRBJ1-1,TRBV19,CASSIVSDTEAFF,TGTGCCAGTAGTATCGTGAGCGACACTGAAGCTTTCTTT
few,-,TRBJ2-2,TRBV4-1,CASSQGERGTGELFF,TGCGCCAGCAGCCAAGGCGAAAGGGGTACCGGGGAGCTGTTTTTT
-,TRBD2,TRBJ2-5,TRBV10-3,CATVARLAGGEPGETQYF,TGTGCCACCGTCGCTAGACTAGCGGGGGGGGAACCCGGAGAGACCCAGTACTTC
-,-,TRBJ2-7,TRBV25-1,CASSTGHEQYF,TGTGCCAGCAGTACGGGCCACGAGCAGTACTTC
once,TRBD2,TRBJ2-1,TRBV10-3,CAISGLGASGGFLGYNEQFF,TGTGCCATCAGTGGCCTAGGGGCTAGCGGGGGGTTCCTGGGCTACAATGAGCAGTTCTTC
few,TRBD2,TRBJ2-7,TRBV7-2,CASSFVRASGDYEQYF,TGTGCCAGCAGCTTCGTCCGGGCTAGCGGTGACTACGAGCAGTACTTC
-,-,TRBJ2-1,TRBV9,CASSVASAPEQFF,TGTGCCAGCAGCGTAGCTTCAGCTCCCGAGCAGTTCTTC
few,TRBD1,TRBJ2-2,TRBV10-3,CAITGTGTMTGELFF,TGTGCCATTACCGGGACAGGGACGATGACCGGGGAGCTGTTTTTT
-,TRBD1,TRBJ1-5,TRBV25-1,CASSETGDQPQHF,TGTGCCAGCAGTGAGACAGGGGACCAGCCCCAGCATTTT
-,TRBD1,TRBJ2-1,TRBV30,CAHTTGTSYNEQFF,TGTGCCCATACGACAGGGACATCCTACAATGAGCAGTTCTTC
few,-,TRBJ1-1,TRBV14,CASSQEMNVNTEAFF,TGTGCCAGCAGCCAAGAAATGAACGTGAACACTGAAGCTTTCTTT
-,TRBD1,TRBJ2-1,TRBV4-1,CASSQVQGVNEQFF,TGCGCCAGCAGCCAAGTGCAGGGGGTTAATGAGCAGTTCTTC
-,TRBD2,TRBJ2-1,TRBV7-3,CASSLMGASGDEQFF,TGTGCCAGCAGCTTAATGGGGGCTAGCGGGGATGAGCAGTTCTTC
-,-,TRBJ2-1,TRBV9,CASSVGTSIEQFF,TGTGCCAGCAGCGTAGGAACTAGCATTGAGCAGTTCTTC
-,-,TRBJ2-6,TRBV14,CASSQDRYLSGANVLTF,TGTGCCAGCAGCCAAGATCGTTACCTCTCTGGGGCCAACGTCCTGACTTTC
-,TRBD2,TRBJ2-3,TRBV13,CASTSGGAQFTQYF,TGTGCCAGCACAAGCGGGGGGGCGCAATTTACGCAGTATTTT
-,-,TRBJ1-2,TRBV2,CASILGTGGDYGYTF,-